This is a list of T cell receptor beta chains from one sample in a study of CD8+CD57+ T cells in acquired aplastic anemia. TCRdb recomputed calls from the reads with MiXCR, one row per CDR3 protein. The repertoire holds 200,000 to 300,000 distinct CDR3 sequences, roughly 82% seen once, with 35% to 50% in the top ten. Sequenced sample: sorted CD4+, CD8+, or CD8+CD57+ T cells (not recorded which) from PBMCs. These receptors were obtained from a human donor with aplastic anemia. The CDR3 runs from the conserved cysteine through the conserved F or W. Fields, in order: J gene, CDR3 length, V gene, clone size, D gene, CDR3 DNA, CDR3 protein. D genes are given only for firm matches. Some rows mark clone size as missing; the rest say once, few, many or name a class of expanded clone.

j_call: TRBJ2-7; cdr3_length: 12; v_call: TRBV7-9; clone_size: -; d_call: -; cdr3_nt: TGTGCCAGCAGCCAGACAGCCTACGAGCAGTACTTC; cdr3_aa: CASSQTAYEQYF
j_call: TRBJ1-2; cdr3_length: 15; v_call: TRBV19; clone_size: few; d_call: -; cdr3_nt: TGTGCCAGTAGTCTTTTTTTAGAACAGAACTATGGCTACACCTTC; cdr3_aa: CASSLFLEQNYGYTF
j_call: TRBJ1-1; cdr3_length: 13; v_call: TRBV5-6; clone_size: -; d_call: -; cdr3_nt: TGTGCCAGCAACTTGGTTAGGAACACTAAAGCTTTCTTT; cdr3_aa: CASNLVRNTKAFF
j_call: TRBJ2-3; cdr3_length: 14; v_call: TRBV7-8; clone_size: -; d_call: TRBD2; cdr3_nt: TGTGCCAGCAGCTCAGCGGGAGGTCGCGGTACGGAGTATTTT; cdr3_aa: CASSSAGGRGTEYF
j_call: TRBJ2-1; cdr3_length: 14; v_call: TRBV24-1; clone_size: -; d_call: TRBD2; cdr3_nt: TGTCCCACCGGGACTAGCGGGAGAAGGAATGAGCAGTTCTTC; cdr3_aa: CPTGTSGRRNEQFF
j_call: TRBJ2-3; cdr3_length: 15; v_call: TRBV19; clone_size: many; d_call: TRBD2; cdr3_nt: TGTGCCAGTAGCCGTAGCGGGGGGGCGTTTGATACGCAGTATTTT; cdr3_aa: CASSRSGGAFDTQYF
j_call: TRBJ2-5; cdr3_length: 14; v_call: TRBV9; clone_size: -; d_call: TRBD1; cdr3_nt: TGTGCCAGCAGCGTAGGGGGACAGAACACAGCCACGCACTTC; cdr3_aa: CASSVGGQNTATHF
j_call: TRBJ2-5; cdr3_length: 17; v_call: TRBV9; clone_size: -; d_call: -; cdr3_nt: TGTGCCAGCAGCGTAGGGGCCCCGAGAAATCAGCCCCAGACCCAGTACTTC; cdr3_aa: CASSVGAPRNQPQTQYF
j_call: TRBJ2-5; cdr3_length: 16; v_call: TRBV7-8; clone_size: -; d_call: TRBD2; cdr3_nt: TGTGCCAGCAGCTTTCCTGGAGCGGGAAAGCCCGAGACCCAGTACTTC; cdr3_aa: CASSFPGAGKPETQYF
j_call: TRBJ1-1; cdr3_length: 14; v_call: TRBV7-9; clone_size: -; d_call: TRBD1; cdr3_nt: TGTGCCAGCAGCCCAGGACAGGGTAAAACTGAAGCTTTCTTT; cdr3_aa: CASSPGQGKTEAFF
j_call: TRBJ1-6; cdr3_length: 13; v_call: TRBV9; clone_size: few; d_call: -; cdr3_nt: TGTGCCAGCAACGAAGCCAGTAGGTCACCCCTCCACTTT; cdr3_aa: CASNEASRSPLHF
j_call: TRBJ1-2; cdr3_length: 15; v_call: TRBV7-9; clone_size: -; d_call: -; cdr3_nt: TGTGCCAGCAGCTGTACTGGCGGATCAAACAATGCCTACACCTTC; cdr3_aa: CASSCTGGSNNAYTF
j_call: TRBJ1-5; cdr3_length: 14; v_call: TRBV7-9; clone_size: -; d_call: -; cdr3_nt: TGTGCCAGCAGTGATGCGGAAAGCAATCAGCCCCAGCATTTT; cdr3_aa: CASSDAESNQPQHF